This T cell receptor beta chain was found in a study of T-cell memory formation after mild COVID-19 (dated by TCRdb to the early 2020s). Regarding the study in general: TCR sequence clusters from the two donors were largely donor specific. Two young, previously healthy adult volunteers made up the cohort, one male and one female. In a couple of donors, T-cell clones that expanded and contracted after mild COVID-19 were tracked by sequencing TCRalpha and TCRbeta repertoires over time. The paper as a whole reports these results and caveats: Contracting CD4+ clones turned up mainly in the CM and EM memory subsets, whereas EMRA was where CD8+ clones were enriched. Only a couple of mild cases were covered in the study, and larger cohorts including severe cases with pre-infection samples were considered necessary. Whether the second-wave clones peaking on day 37 were SARS-CoV-2 specific was not confirmed. Balanced CD4/CD8 phenotypes were observed for clones contracting from day 15 to 85, whereas a bias towards CD4+ was observed for a second wave of clones expanding from day 15 to 37. Some responding clones were detected in pre-infection memory, suggesting pre-existing cross-reactive memory T cells joined the SARS-CoV-2 response.

Ficoll-Paque density gradient centrifugation was used to isolate PBMCs. Sequencer: Illumina NovaSeq 6000. TCRalpha and TCRbeta cDNA libraries were built by 5'RACE with constant-segment primers, adding sample barcodes and unique molecular identifiers. RNA was extracted from every sample with Trizol reagent. The libraries were amplified in two PCR steps, and the second step added a second sample barcode and Illumina TruSeq adapters. The libraries were sequenced on an Illumina NovaSeq using 2 x 150 bp paired-end reads. The original methods were these. The reads were demultiplexed and collapsed into UMI-guided consensus sequences using migec v1.2.7. Using mixcr v2.1.11, UMI consensuses were aligned to TRA and TRB V and J templates and then assembled into clonotypes. A clonotype was counted as expanded or contracted only if both edgeR and NoisET called the change significant, with noise models trained on biological replicates. edgeR calls used a false discovery rate-adjusted p below 0.01 and a log2 fold-change threshold of 1. As an exploratory analysis of dynamics, max-normalized trajectories of the 1000 most abundant clonotypes were examined by PCA with hierarchical clustering. Separately sequenced CD4+ and CD8+ repertoires were used to assign a CD4 or CD8 phenotype to each responding clone. TCRdb reran the public reads through fastp at Q25 and MiXCR, keeping productive beta chains. CDR3 protein duplicates are merged, each entry listing the most common genes and DNA. TCRdb, not the authors, supplied the V and J calls. This sample has 270,000 or so distinct CDR3 sequences in its table, and over 15% of those were observed once. Of the sample, under 25% falls within the top ten clones.

Note on this clonotype: Its antigen is not yet known. Base qualities are missing; no much larger clone stands one base away.

From the cysteine through the phenylalanine, the CDR3 covers 13 amino acids. Of the read, only the CDR3 DNA is kept; its 39 bases are in frame from base 1. V lost 3 bases and J lost 3 bases; the stretch between them is 8 bases long. CDR1 DFQATT and CDR2 SNEGSKA were looked up in the germline V gene (reference sequence). The sequence came from a man between 18 and 35 years old who had mild COVID-19 (a few samples of this study predate the infection). The sample titles of this study are shuffled in the database, so cell type and time point are left out; the donor was told from shared clones. The chain employs TRBV20-1 and TRBJ2-2; tentative D gene TRBD1, with 6 bases matching. The sequenced sample consisted of PBMCs or a T cell subset sorted from them (not recorded which). The base sequence is TGCAGTGCTAGTTCAGGGGACACCGGGGAGCTGTTTTTT. It codes for CSASSGDTGELFF.